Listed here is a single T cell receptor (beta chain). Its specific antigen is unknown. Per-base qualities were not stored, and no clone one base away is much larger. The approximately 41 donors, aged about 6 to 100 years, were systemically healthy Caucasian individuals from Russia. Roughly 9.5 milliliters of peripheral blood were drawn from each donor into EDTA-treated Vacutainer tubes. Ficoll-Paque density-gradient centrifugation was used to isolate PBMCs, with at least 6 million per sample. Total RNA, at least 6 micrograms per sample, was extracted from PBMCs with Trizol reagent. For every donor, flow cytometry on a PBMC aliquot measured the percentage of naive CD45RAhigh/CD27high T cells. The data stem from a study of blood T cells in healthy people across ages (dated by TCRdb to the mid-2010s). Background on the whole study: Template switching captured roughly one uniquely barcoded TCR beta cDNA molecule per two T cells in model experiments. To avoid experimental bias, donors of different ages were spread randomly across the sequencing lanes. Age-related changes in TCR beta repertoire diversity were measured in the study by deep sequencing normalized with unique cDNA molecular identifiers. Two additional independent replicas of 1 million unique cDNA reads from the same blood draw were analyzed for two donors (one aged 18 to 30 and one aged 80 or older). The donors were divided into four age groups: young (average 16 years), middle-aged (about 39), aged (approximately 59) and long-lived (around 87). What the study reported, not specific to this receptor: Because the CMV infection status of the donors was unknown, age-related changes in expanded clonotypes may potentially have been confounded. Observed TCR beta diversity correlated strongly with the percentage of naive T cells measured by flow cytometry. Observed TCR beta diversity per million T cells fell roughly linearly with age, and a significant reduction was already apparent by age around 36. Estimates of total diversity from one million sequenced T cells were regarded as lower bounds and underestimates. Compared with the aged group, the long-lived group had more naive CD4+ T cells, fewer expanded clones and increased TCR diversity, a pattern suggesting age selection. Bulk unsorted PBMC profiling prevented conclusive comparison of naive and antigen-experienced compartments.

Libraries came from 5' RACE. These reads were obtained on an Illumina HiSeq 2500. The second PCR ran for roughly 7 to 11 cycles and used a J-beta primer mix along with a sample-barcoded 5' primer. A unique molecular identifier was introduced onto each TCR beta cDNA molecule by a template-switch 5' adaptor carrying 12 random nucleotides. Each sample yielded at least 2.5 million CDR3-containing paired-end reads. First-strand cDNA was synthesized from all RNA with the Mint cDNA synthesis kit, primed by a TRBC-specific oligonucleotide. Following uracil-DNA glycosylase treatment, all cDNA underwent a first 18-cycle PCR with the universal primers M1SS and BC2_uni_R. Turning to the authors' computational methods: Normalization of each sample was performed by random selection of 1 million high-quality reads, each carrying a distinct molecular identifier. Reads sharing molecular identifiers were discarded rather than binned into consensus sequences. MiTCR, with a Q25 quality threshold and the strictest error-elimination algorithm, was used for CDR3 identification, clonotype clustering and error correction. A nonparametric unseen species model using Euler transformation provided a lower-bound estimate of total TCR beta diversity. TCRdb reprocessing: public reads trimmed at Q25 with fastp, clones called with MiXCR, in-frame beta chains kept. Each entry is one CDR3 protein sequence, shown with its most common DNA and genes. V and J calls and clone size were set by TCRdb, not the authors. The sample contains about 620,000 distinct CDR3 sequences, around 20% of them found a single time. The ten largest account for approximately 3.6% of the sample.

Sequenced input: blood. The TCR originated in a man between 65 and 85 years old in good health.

The sequenced DNA is TGTGCCAGCACGAGAGGACTAGCGAAAGAAGAGACCCAGTACTTC. Its translation reads: CASTRGLAKEETQYF. The chain was built from TRBV18 and TRBJ2-5, and TRBD2 matches 9 of the central bases. Sequences KGHSH (CDR1) and LQKENI (CDR2) are obtained from the germline V gene. The cysteine opens and the phenylalanine closes a CDR3 of 15 amino acids. Only CDR3 DNA remains: 45 bases, in frame from the first base. The V end gives up 8 bases and the J end 3 bases, leaving 10 bases in the junction not matched to a gene.